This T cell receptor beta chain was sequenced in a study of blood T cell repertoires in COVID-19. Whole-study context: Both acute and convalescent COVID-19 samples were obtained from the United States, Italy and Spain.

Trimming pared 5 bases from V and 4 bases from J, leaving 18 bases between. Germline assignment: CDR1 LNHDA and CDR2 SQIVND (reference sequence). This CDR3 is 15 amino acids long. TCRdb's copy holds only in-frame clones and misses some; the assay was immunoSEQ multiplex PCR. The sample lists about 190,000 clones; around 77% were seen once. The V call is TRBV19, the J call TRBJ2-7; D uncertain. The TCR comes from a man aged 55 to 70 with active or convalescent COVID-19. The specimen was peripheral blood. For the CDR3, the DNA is TGTGCCAGTAGTCTGAGACACGGCCAAGGATACGAGCAGTACTTC. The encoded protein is CASSLRHGQGYEQYF.